This is a list of T cell receptor beta chains from one sample in a study of neoadjuvant anti-PD-1 for oral cavity cancer. The method was immunoSEQ multiplex PCR; TCRdb's version includes in-frame clones alone and lacks a portion of them. The sample lists 30,000 to 40,000 clones, approximately 87% occurring once. This specimen was PBMCs, taken before nivolumab (anti-PD-1) treatment. The receptors originated from a person aged 35 to 85 with oral cavity squamous cell carcinoma. CDR3s include the opening cysteine and the closing phenylalanine or tryptophan. D genes are given only for firm matches.

TGTGCCATCAGTGAAGGGGGACTGAATGAAAAACTGTTTTTT,CAISEGGLNEKLFF,TRBV10-3,TRBJ1-4,-
TGCGCCAGCAGCTCGGCTCCCTCTGGGGCCAACGTCCTGACTTTC,CASSSAPSGANVLTF,TRBV5-1,TRBJ2-6,-
TGCGCCAGCAGCCGACTGACAGGCCTCACAGATACGCAGTATTTT,CASSRLTGLTDTQYF,TRBV4-1,TRBJ2-3,-
TGTGGGACAGGGGATTACGAGCAGTACTTC,CGTGDYEQYF,TRBV7-9,TRBJ2-7,TRBD1
TGTGCCAGCAGCGACCACCTCCCAGCGGGGGGGCTGGGTGAGCAGTTCTTC,CASSDHLPAGGLGEQFF,TRBV9,TRBJ2-1,TRBD2
TGTGCCAGCAGCTTAGAAGGGGGCCGTAGCTATGGCTACACCTTC,CASSLEGGRSYGYTF,TRBV11-2,TRBJ1-2,TRBD1
TGCGCCAGCAGCCACTCTAGCGGGGGGGTAGGAGATACGCAGTATTTT,CASSHSSGGVGDTQYF,TRBV4-3,TRBJ2-3,TRBD2
TGTGCCTGGAGTGGGGCAGACTATGGCTACACCTTC,CAWSGADYGYTF,TRBV30,TRBJ1-2,-
TGCGCCAGCAGCCAAGATTTCACCGCAACTAATGAAAAACTGTTTTTT,CASSQDFTATNEKLFF,TRBV4-3,TRBJ1-4,-
TGCGCCAGCAGCCAAGAAAGTGAACAGCCGGGGGTTCCGGCGGGTACTGAAGCTTTCTTT,CASSQESEQPGVPAGTEAFF,TRBV4-1,TRBJ1-1,-
TGCAGCGTCGACGTAGCAAGGGGAGGCAATGAGCAGTTCTTC,CSVDVARGGNEQFF,TRBV29-1,TRBJ2-1,-
TGTGCCAGCAGTACTAGCGGGGAGAACACCGGGGAGCTGTTTTTT,CASSTSGENTGELFF,TRBV6-1,TRBJ2-2,TRBD2
TGCGCCAGCAGCTGGGGGACAGGGGTCTACGAGCAGTACTTC,CASSWGTGVYEQYF,TRBV5-1,TRBJ2-7,TRBD1
TGCGCCAGCAGCTTGGAAGGCAATGAGCAGTTCTTC,CASSLEGNEQFF,TRBV5-1,TRBJ2-1,-